This T cell receptor (beta chain) was profiled in a study of regulatory T cells in long-lasting Graves disease. V lost 2 bases and J lost 2, with 6 bases in between. This CDR3 is built from 13 residues. CDR1 is MNHNS and CDR2 is SASEGT in the germline V gene. Study-wide results and limits: Favored gene segments in persistent disease were TRBV28, TRBJ1-2 and TRBJ2-5.

As to time point: newly diagnosed GD, antithyroid drugs for less than 3 months. TCR sequences were obtained from RNA taken from PBMCs. There are a few counts of this clonotype. Its antigen is undetermined. Combining iRepertoire HTBI primers with Arm-PCR of CDR3 regions, the authors built TCR beta libraries. Using its own MiXCR run on the multiplex PCR reads, TCRdb lists one record per CDR3 protein. Here the sample spans 550,000 to 700,000 distinct CDR3 sequences, about 15% being singletons. In addition, the sample was reused for a study of T cells in Graves' hyperthyroidism and ophthalmopathy. That investigation notes: Those patients with uncontrolled infection, other autoimmune disease, pregnancy or lactation were excluded.

The sequencing used peripheral blood mononuclear cells (PBMCs), collected at new diagnosis, from a patient treated with antithyroid drugs. The gene calls are TRBV6-1 and TRBJ1-1; D uncertain. The clonotype originates from a man aged 18 to 29 with Graves disease. Here the CDR3 reads CASSESPNTEAFF. CDR3 nucleotides: TGTGCCAGCAGTGAATCGCCAAACACTGAAGCTTTCTTT.